This TCR beta chain was identified in a study of cytomegalovirus exposure and HLA in healthy donors. This table comes from immunoSEQ multiplex PCR, and its TCRdb copy is limited to in-frame clones, with some not included. The sample comprises roughly 100,000 clones, approximately 94% of which are singletons, and almost 0.9% rests with the top ten. The sequencing input was PBMCs. The sequence derives from a woman under 30 in good health and CMV-seronegative.

CDR3 nucleotide sequence: TGTGCCAGCAGCTCAGACAGCCTATACTATGGCTACACCTTC. Its translation is CASSSDSLYYGYTF. The chain carries TRBV5-6 and TRBJ1-2, with a possible D match to TRBD1 (5 bases). The CDR3 totals 14 residues. V lost 3 bases and J lost 3, with 12 bases in between. Germline V gene sequence: CDR1 SGHDT, CDR2 YYEEEE.